One and the same sample provided the 18 T cell receptor beta chains below, sequenced in a study of T cell repertoires in cytomegalovirus infection. These receptors lack a known antigen. TCRdb passed the reads through MiXCR, listing each CDR3 protein once. Of 65,000 to 85,000 distinct CDR3 sequences listed, around 28% are singletons. This specimen consisted of CD8+ T cells from cultured PBMCs, obtained from culture after CMV antigen stimulation. Receptors were obtained from a human donor in good health (CMV status not recorded). Some clones in this sample may be carry-over from other donors' samples.

The gene calls are TRBV27 and TRBJ2-7; unclear D gene. Trimming shortened V by 0 bases and J by 0 bases, and 6 bases separated the two germline ends. The germline V gene encodes CDR1 MNHEY and CDR2 SMNVEV (reference sequence). This CDR3 is 14 amino acids long. CDR3 amino acids: CASSLSTGSYEQYF. The CDR3, as DNA: TGTGCCAGCAGTTTATCCACGGGCTCCTACGAGCAGTACTTC.

This clonotype was detected once. In this CDR3 the conserved last residue, phenylalanine or tryptophan, is missing, so a read error is likely. This chain uses TRBV7-9 with TRBJ2-5; D unresolved. This CDR3 is 14 amino acids long. Trimming left V 1 base short and J 1 base short, with 7 bases between. The germline gives CDR1 SEHNR, CDR2 FQNEAQ (reference sequence). The CDR3, as DNA: TGTGCCAGCAGCTTAGAGCAATCCCAAGAGACCCAGTACGTC. This codes for CASSLEQSQETQYV.

This clonotype was seen a few times. J is TRBJ1-4 and V is TRBV9, with TRBD1 matching over 10 bases. Germline values: CDR1 SGDLS, CDR2 YYNGEE. The CDR3 sequence is 21 residues long. V shed 0 bases and J 1 base; nucleotides not matched to a gene: 15. The CDR3 loop is CASSVGRNRDRGKGTNEKLFF. In nucleotides, the CDR3 is TGTGCCAGCAGCGTAGGCCGAAACCGGGACAGGGGAAAAGGAACTAATGAAAAACTGTTTTTT.

V gene TRBV20-1 combines with J gene TRBJ1-1, with 7 nucleotides matching TRBD1. The CDR3 spans 16 residues. After removal of 4 bases from V and 2 bases from J, the junction contained 13 bases not matched to a gene. CDR1 is DFQATT, CDR2 SNEGSKA, per germline (reference sequence). CDR3 loop: CSATHLFRQGNTEAFF. CDR3 nucleotide sequence: TGCAGTGCTACCCACCTCTTCCGACAGGGTAACACTGAAGCTTTCTTT.

The chain has TRBV7-8 and TRBJ1-6, with unresolved D. Germline V gives CDR1 SGHVS, CDR2 FQNEAQ. The CDR3 runs 15 residues. V was pared by 2 bases and J by 8 bases, with 13 bases between. CDR3 sequence (DNA): TGTGCCAGCAGCTTAACGGCCCCAGGATATTCACCCCTCCACTTT. It specifies CASSLTAPGYSPLHF.

CDR3 residues: CASSLGGKYGYTF. The CDR3, as DNA: TGTGCCAGCAGTTTAGGGGGGAAGTATGGCTACACCTTC. The chain joins TRBV28 to TRBJ1-2; a weak D match, TRBD1 (5 bases). The CDR3 consists of 13 residues. The ends were cut back, 2 bases at V and 5 bases at J, with 9 bases in the middle. The germline V gene has CDR1 MDHEN and CDR2 SYDVKM.

This rearrangement joins TRBV3-1 to TRBJ1-2; 11 bases match TRBD1. The length of the CDR3 is 18 residues. The V and J ends lost 2 bases and 6 bases, in that order; junction bases with no gene match: 14. Germline V CDR1 and CDR2: LGHDT, YNNKEL (reference sequence). The CDR3 DNA follows: TGTGCCAGCAGCCAAAGGCCCGTGGACAGGGGGCAAACGGATGGCTACACCTTC. Translation: CASSQRPVDRGQTDGYTF.

This clonotype has ten or more counts. V gene TRBV29-1 combines with J gene TRBJ2-3; a possible D gene is TRBD2 (5 bases). V was shortened by 1 base and J by 4 bases, with 9 bases between the two germline ends. CDR3 length: 13 amino acids. The germline V gene has CDR1 SQVTM and CDR2 ANQGSEA. The CDR3: CSVEGSLADTQYF. The CDR3 coding sequence is TGCAGCGTTGAAGGCTCACTAGCAGATACGCAGTATTTT.

This sequence joins TRBV7-9 and TRBJ2-2, with 7 nucleotides matching TRBD1. The CDR3 extends over 16 amino acids. V lost 5 bases and J lost 4; bases outside the gene matches: 10. Germline CDR1 and CDR2: SEHNR and FQNEAQ (reference sequence). The DNA for the CDR3 is TGTGCCAGCAGCCTCCCCCACCAGGGGGTCACCGGGGAGCTGTTTTTT. Protein: CASSLPHQGVTGELFF. Combining the CDR3 with reference TRBV7-9 and TRBJ2-2 gives the whole variable domain DTGVSQNPRHKITKRGQNVTFRCDPISEHNRLYWYRQTLGQGPEFLTYFQNEAQLEKSRLLSDRFSAERPKGSFSTLEIQRTEQGDSAMYLCASSLPHQGVTGELFFGEGSRLTVL.

Ten or more counts support this clonotype. The V call is TRBV7-3, the J call TRBJ1-6; D is unresolved. This CDR3 comprises 14 residues. Germline values: CDR1 SGHTA, CDR2 FQGTGA. With 2 bases removed from V and 7 bases from J, the gap between germline ends came to 9 bases. CDR3 in DNA: TGTGCCAGCAGCTTAGAGGGATACAATTCACCCCTCCACTTT. This gives the protein CASSLEGYNSPLHF.

The V and J genes are TRBV11-2 and TRBJ2-5; D tentatively fits TRBD1 or TRBD2 (5 bases each). Germline V CDR1 and CDR2: SGHAT, FQNNGV. This CDR3 has 16 amino acids. V lost 4 bases to trimming and J lost 4 bases, with 19 bases between them. CDR3 coding DNA: TGTGCCAGCAGCTCCCCGGCAACACGGGGCGGAGAGACCCAGTACTTC. It is translated as CASSSPATRGGETQYF.

This clonotype is categorized as medium-sized (0.01 to 0.1%). In DNA, the CDR3 is TGCGCCAGCAGCCAAAGACGGGACAGTGTCAACTTCTATGGCTACACCTTC. Amino acid sequence: CASSQRRDSVNFYGYTF. The V and J genes are TRBV4-3 and TRBJ1-2, with 7 bases fitting TRBD1. V was pared by 2 bases and J by 4 bases, with 13 bases of the junction left unmatched. This CDR3 spans 17 amino acids. Per the germline V gene, CDR1 is LGHNA and CDR2 is YSLEER.

This clonotype has a count of ten or more. V is TRBV24-1 and J is TRBJ2-1, with 10 bases identical to TRBD2. V lost 4 bases, J lost 8 bases, and 16 bases stayed unmatched. Germline V lookup: CDR1 KGHDR, CDR2 SFDVKD. The CDR3 sequence is 18 residues long. CDR3 nucleotide sequence: TGTGCCACCAGTGACCCCGGGTCGTCGAGCGGGGGGGCCGATGAGCAGTTCTTC. Amino acid sequence: CATSDPGSSSGGADEQFF.

This chain links TRBV20-1 with TRBJ1-2; tentative D call: TRBD1 (6 bases). There are 14 residues in the CDR3. The V gene's germline CDR1 is DFQATT and CDR2 SNEGSKA (reference sequence). The V and J ends lost 1 base and 8 bases respectively, with 17 bases between them. The CDR3 nucleotides read TGCAGTGCTAGAGCAACAGGGACTTTGGAAGGCTACACCTTC. This codes for CSARATGTLEGYTF.

V usage is TRBV7-6 and J usage is TRBJ2-6, with no clear D. The CDR3 is made up of 17 amino acids. Germline CDR1 and CDR2: SGHVS and FNYEAQ. V lost 10 bases to trimming and J lost 0 bases, with 19 bases between them. CDR3 protein: CATRPMGFSSGANVLTF. The CDR3 coding sequence is TGTGCCACCCGCCCGATGGGGTTTTCCTCTGGGGCCAACGTCCTGACTTTC.

This clonotype was picked up a small number of times. The chain has TRBV20-1 and TRBJ2-3, with D tentatively TRBD2 (6 bases). Trimming shortened V by 3 bases and J by 2 bases, and 12 bases separated the two germline ends. Germline values: CDR1 DFQATT, CDR2 SNEGSKA (reference sequence). The CDR3 sequence is 14 residues long. CDR3 in DNA: TGCAGTGCTAGTGGGGGGAGCTACACAGATACGCAGTATTTT. This translates into CSASGGSYTDTQYF.

This clonotype has more than one count but fewer than ten. This sequence joins TRBV11-2 and TRBJ2-2, with D possibly TRBD1 on 6 matching bases. This CDR3 has 16 residues. Trimming stripped 5 bases from V and 1 base from J, with 14 bases between. Germline-derived CDR1 and CDR2 are SGHAT and FQNNGV. CDR3 DNA sequence: TGTGCCAGCAGCCCTCAGACAGGACTGAACACCGGGGAGCTGTTTTTT. Its translation: CASSPQTGLNTGELFF.

The chain joins TRBV19 to TRBJ2-1, with 14 bases that match TRBD2. Unmatched junction bases numbered 7, after V lost 4 bases and J lost 8 bases. There are 16 residues in the CDR3. CDR1 is LNHDA, CDR2 SQIVND, per germline (reference sequence). The CDR3 DNA reads as TGTGCCAGTAGTACTCGACTAGCGGGAGGGCTCGATGAGCAGTTCTTC. Amino acids: CASSTRLAGGLDEQFF.